The 8 T cell receptor beta chains below come from one sample, sequenced in a study of cytomegalovirus exposure and HLA in healthy donors. Primers: 60 Vbeta forward and 13 Jbeta reverse. Repertoires were generated with immunoSEQ multiplex PCR, while TCRdb's copy carries only in-frame clones and drops some. In the table there are fewer than 120,000 clones, around 87% of which are singletons. Sequenced input: PBMCs. These receptors were taken from a man between 40 and 49 years old in good health and CMV-seronegative.

The count of this clone is one. The rearrangement links TRBV2 to TRBJ1-1, with a tentative D call TRBD1 (5 bases). The V end lost 4 bases, the J end lost 5 bases, and 14 bases lay between the germline ends. CDR3 length: 14 amino acids. Germline assignment: CDR1 SNHLY and CDR2 FYNNEI. The CDR3 DNA is TGTGCCAGCAGTGTGCAGGGATGGGTTACTGAAGCTTTCTTT. Translating it yields CASSVQGWVTEAFF.

The chain joins TRBV28 to TRBJ2-7; the match to TRBD1 covers 7 bases. The junction had 6 bases not matched to a gene; V was cut back by 3 bases and J by 4 bases. The CDR3 sequence is 14 residues long. Per germline, CDR1 MDHEN and CDR2 SYDVKM. CDR3 nucleotides: TGTGCCAGCAGTTTTGGGACAGTTTCTTACGAGCAGTACTTC. It codes for CASSFGTVSYEQYF. The entire variable domain, with the rest obtained from reference TRBV28 and TRBJ2-7, is as follows: DVKVTQSSRYLVKRTGEKVFLECVQDMDHENMFWYRQDPGLGLRLIYFSYDVKMKEKGDIPEGYSVSREKKERFSLILESASTNQTSMYLCASSFGTVSYEQYFGPGTRLTVT.

This clone has only one observation. The rearrangement joins TRBV7-9 to TRBJ2-7, with 7 bases identical to TRBD1. Germline assignment: CDR1 SEHNR and CDR2 FQNEAQ (reference sequence). With 1 base clipped from V and 6 bases from J, the junction kept 6 bases outside the gene matches. This CDR3 comprises 14 residues. The CDR3 DNA sequence: TGTGCCAGCAGCTTAGGAGACAGGGTGAGCGAGCAGTACTTC. Its translation is CASSLGDRVSEQYF.

The chain uses TRBV28 and TRBJ2-7, with 10 bases that match TRBD1. Unmatched junction bases numbered 8, after V lost 5 bases and J lost 4 bases. Germline CDR1 is MDHEN and CDR2 is SYDVKM. CDR3 length equals 15 residues. The CDR3 DNA is TGTGCCAGCAGTCCCTCGGGACAGGGGAATTACGAGCAGTACTTC. Residues: CASSPSGQGNYEQYF.

This chain links TRBV5-4 with TRBJ2-3; weak D call: TRBD1 (5 bases). Trimming stripped 0 bases from V and 11 bases from J, with 13 bases between. From germline, CDR1 is SGHNT and CDR2 YYREEE (reference sequence). The CDR3 is 13 residues long. CDR3 sequence: CASSLGGRDGQYF. The CDR3 DNA is TGTGCCAGCAGCTTGGGGGGCAGGGATGGGCAGTATTTT.

This clone appeared a single time. V is TRBV7-9 and J is TRBJ1-1, with D perhaps matching TRBD1 (6 bases). The germline CDR1 and CDR2 sequences are SEHNR and FQNEAQ (reference sequence). V was clipped by 4 bases and J by 4 bases, with 13 bases between them. CDR3 size: 14 residues. The CDR3 DNA sequence: TGTGCCAGCAGCTCTACAGGGCTTAGCACTGAAGCTTTCTTT. Translated: CASSSTGLSTEAFF.

The rearrangement uses TRBV5-1 and TRBJ1-6; 7 bases are a match to TRBD1. Losses at the gene ends were 2 bases for V and 5 bases for J; bases not matched to a gene: 1. This CDR3 is 14 amino acids long. Germline V CDR1 and CDR2: SGHRS, YFSETQ. The CDR3 sequence: CASSFGQDNSPLHF. The CDR3 region has the DNA TGCGCCAGCAGCTTCGGACAGGATAATTCACCCCTCCACTTT. The whole variable domain, filled in from reference TRBV5-1 and TRBJ1-6, reads KAGVTQTPRYLIKTRGQQVTLSCSPISGHRSVSWYQQTPGQGLQFLFEYFSETQRNKGNFPGRFSGRQFSNSRSEMNVSTLELGDSALYLCASSFGQDNSPLHFGNGTRLTVT.

The CDR3 DNA sequence: TGTGCCAGCAGTCAGGGATATGGCTACACCTTC. As protein: CASSQGYGYTF. The chain carries TRBV6-5 and TRBJ1-2; TRBD1 is a possible D gene (5 bases). The CDR3 has 11 amino acids. Deletions cut 5 bases from V and 5 bases from J, with 6 bases between. Germline V gene lookup returns CDR1 MNHEY and CDR2 SVGAGI.